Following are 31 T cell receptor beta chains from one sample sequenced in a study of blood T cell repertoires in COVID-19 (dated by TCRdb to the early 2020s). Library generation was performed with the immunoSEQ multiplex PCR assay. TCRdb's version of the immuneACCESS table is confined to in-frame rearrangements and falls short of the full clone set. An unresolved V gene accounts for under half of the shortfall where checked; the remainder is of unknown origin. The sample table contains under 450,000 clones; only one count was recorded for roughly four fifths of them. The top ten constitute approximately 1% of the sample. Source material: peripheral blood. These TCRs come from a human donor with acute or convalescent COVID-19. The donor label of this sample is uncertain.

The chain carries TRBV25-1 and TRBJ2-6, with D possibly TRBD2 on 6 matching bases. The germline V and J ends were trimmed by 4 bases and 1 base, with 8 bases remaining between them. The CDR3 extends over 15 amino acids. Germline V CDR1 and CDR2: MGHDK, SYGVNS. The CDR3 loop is CASSGAGSGANVLTF. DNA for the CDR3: TGTGCCAGCAGTGGTGCGGGATCTGGGGCCAACGTCCTGACTTTC.

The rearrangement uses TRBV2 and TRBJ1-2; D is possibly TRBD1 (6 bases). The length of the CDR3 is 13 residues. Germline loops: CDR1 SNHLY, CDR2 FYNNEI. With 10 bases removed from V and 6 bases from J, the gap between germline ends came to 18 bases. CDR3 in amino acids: CATAEGQLNGYTF. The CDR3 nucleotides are TGTGCCACCGCGGAAGGACAGTTAAATGGCTACACCTTC.

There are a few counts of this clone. CDR3 nucleotide sequence: TGTGCCAGCAGCTTGATCGCTAACTATGGCTACACCTTC. Its translation is CASSLIANYGYTF. The J gene is TRBJ1-2, the V gene TRBV5-5; D remains ambiguous. V lost 1 base and J 0 bases, leaving 4 bases between the germline ends. CDR1 and CDR2 from the germline V gene are SGHKS and YYEKEE (reference sequence). This CDR3 is 13 amino acids long.

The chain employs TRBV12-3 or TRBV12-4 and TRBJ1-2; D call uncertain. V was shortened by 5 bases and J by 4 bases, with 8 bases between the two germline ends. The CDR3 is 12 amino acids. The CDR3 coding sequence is TGTGCCAGCAGTCTCGGGATCTATGGCTACACCTTC. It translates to CASSLGIYGYTF.

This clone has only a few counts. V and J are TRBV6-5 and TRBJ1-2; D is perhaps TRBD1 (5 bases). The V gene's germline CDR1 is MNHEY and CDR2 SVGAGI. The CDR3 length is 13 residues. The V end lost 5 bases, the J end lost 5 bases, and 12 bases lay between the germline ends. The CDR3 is CASSTGATYGYTF. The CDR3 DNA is TGTGCCAGCAGTACAGGAGCTACATATGGCTACACCTTC.

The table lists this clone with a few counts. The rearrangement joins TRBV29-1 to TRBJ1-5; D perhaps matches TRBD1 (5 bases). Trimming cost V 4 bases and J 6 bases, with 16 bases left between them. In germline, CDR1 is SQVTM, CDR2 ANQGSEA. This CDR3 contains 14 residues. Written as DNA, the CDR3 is TGCAGCGTTGCGCCGGCCGGGGGGAGTCAGCCCCAGCATTTT. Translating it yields CSVAPAGGSQPQHF. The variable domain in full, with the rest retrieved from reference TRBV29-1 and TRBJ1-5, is SAVISQKPSRDICQRGTSLTIQCQVDSQVTMMFWYRQQPGQSLTLIATANQGSEATYESGFVIDKFPISRPNLTFSTLTVSNMSPEDSSIYLCSVAPAGGSQPQHFGDGTRLSIL.

The CDR3 here is CASSQLTSGTGVRPSNQPQHF. The CDR3 DNA follows: TGCGCCAGCAGCCAACTTACGTCGGGGACAGGGGTTCGGCCTAGCAATCAGCCCCAGCATTTT. The chain couples TRBV4-1 to TRBJ1-5, with 10 bases identical to TRBD1. This CDR3 spans 21 amino acids. V gave up 2 bases and J gave up 0 bases; unmatched junction bases: 16. CDR1 MGHRA and CDR2 YSYEKL come from the germline V gene.

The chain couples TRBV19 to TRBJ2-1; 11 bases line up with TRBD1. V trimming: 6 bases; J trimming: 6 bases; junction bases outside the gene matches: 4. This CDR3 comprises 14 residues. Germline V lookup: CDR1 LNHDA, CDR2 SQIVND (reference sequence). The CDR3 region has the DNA TGTGCCAGTAGGCTAGGGACAGGGGGCAATGAGCAGTTCTTC. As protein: CASRLGTGGNEQFF.

CDR3 sequence reads: CASSYWGGEQYF. In nucleotides, the CDR3 is TGTGCCAGCAGTTACTGGGGGGGCGAGCAGTACTTC. The gene calls are TRBV6-5 and TRBJ2-7, with 7 bases that match TRBD2. The junction had 0 bases not matched to a gene; V was cut back by 1 base and J by 6 bases. The CDR3 consists of 12 residues. In germline, CDR1 is MNHEY, CDR2 SVGAGI.

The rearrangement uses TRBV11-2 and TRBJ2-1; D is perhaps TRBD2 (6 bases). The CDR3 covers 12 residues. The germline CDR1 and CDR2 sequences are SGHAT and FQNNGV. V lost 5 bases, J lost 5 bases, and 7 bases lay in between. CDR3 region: CASSPGDNEQFF. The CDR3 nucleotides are TGTGCCAGCAGCCCGGGGGACAATGAGCAGTTCTTC. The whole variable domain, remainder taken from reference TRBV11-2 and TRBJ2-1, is EAGVAQSPRYKIIEKRQSVAFWCNPISGHATLYWYQQILGQGPKLLIQFQNNGVVDDSQLPKDRFSAERLKGVDSTLKIQPAKLEDSAVYLCASSPGDNEQFFGPGTRLTVL.

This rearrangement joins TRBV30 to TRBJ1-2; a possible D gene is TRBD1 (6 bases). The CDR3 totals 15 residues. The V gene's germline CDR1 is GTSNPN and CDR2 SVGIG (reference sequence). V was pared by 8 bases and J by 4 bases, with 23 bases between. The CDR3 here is CAGGGAPPNSYGYTF. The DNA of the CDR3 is TGTGCCGGGGGGGGCGCTCCCCCTAACAGCTATGGCTACACCTTC. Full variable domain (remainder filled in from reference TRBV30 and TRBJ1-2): SQTIHQWPATLVQPVGSPLSLECTVEGTSNPNLYWYRQAAGRGLQLLFYSVGIGQISSEVPQNLSASRPQDRQFILSSKKLLLSDSGFYLCAGGGAPPNSYGYTFGSGTRLTVV.

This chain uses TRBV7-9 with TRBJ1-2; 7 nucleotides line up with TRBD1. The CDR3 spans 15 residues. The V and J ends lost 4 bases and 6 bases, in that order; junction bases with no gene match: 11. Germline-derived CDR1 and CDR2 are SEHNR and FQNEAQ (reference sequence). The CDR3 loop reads CASSSSGQVIDGYTF. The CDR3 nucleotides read TGTGCCAGCAGCTCCTCCGGACAGGTTATTGATGGCTACACCTTC. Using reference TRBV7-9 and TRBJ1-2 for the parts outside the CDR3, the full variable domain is DTGVSQNPRHKITKRGQNVTFRCDPISEHNRLYWYRQTLGQGPEFLTYFQNEAQLEKSRLLSDRFSAERPKGSFSTLEIQRTEQGDSAMYLCASSSSGQVIDGYTFGSGTRLTVV.

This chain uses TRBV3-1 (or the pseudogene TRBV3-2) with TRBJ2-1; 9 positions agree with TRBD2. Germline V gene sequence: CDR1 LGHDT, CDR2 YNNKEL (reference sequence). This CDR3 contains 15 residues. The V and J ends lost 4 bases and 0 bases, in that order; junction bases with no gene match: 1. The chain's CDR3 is CASSPSGNSYNEQFF. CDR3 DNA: TGTGCCAGCAGCCCTAGCGGGAACTCCTACAATGAGCAGTTCTTC.

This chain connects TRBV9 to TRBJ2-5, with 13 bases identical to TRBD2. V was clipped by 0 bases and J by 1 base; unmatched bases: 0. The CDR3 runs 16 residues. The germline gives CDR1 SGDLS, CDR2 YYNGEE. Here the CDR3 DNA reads TGTGCCAGCAGCGTAGGACTAGCGGGGGGCCAAGAGACCCAGTACTTC. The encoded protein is CASSVGLAGGQETQYF.

The CDR3: CASSASGSTTGELFF. The CDR3 DNA reads as TGTGCCAGCAGTGCTAGCGGGAGCACCACCGGGGAGCTGTTTTTT. The chain employs TRBV2 and TRBJ2-2, with 10 nucleotides matching TRBD2. Trimming cost V 4 bases and J 4 bases; bases outside gene matches: 3. CDR1 is SNHLY, CDR2 FYNNEI, per germline. The CDR3 is 15 amino acids.

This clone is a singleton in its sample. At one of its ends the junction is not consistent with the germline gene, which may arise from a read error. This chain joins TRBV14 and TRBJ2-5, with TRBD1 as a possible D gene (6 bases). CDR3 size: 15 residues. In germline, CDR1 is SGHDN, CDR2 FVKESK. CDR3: CASQSEARPGHLLHF. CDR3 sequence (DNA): TGTGCCAGCCAGAGCGAGGCTCGGCCGGGACACCTCCTTCACTTC.

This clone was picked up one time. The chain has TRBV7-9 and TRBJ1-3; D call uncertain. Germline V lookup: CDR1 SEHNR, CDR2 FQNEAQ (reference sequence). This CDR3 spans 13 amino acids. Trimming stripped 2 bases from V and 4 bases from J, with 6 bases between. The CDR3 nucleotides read TGTGCCAGCAGCTTAACTGTCGGAAACACCATATATTTT. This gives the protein CASSLTVGNTIYF.

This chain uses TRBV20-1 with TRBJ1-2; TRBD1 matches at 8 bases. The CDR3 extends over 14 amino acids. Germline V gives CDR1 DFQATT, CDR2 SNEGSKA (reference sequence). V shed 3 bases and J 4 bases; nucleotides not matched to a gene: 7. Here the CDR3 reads CSASGQGASYGYTF. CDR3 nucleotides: TGCAGTGCTAGTGGGCAGGGGGCGTCCTATGGCTACACCTTC.

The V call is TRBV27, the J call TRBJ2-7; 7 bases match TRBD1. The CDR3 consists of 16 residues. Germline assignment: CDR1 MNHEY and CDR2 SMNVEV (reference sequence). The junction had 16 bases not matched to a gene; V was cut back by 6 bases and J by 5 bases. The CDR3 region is CASSHPPGQARHEQYF. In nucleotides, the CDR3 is TGTGCCAGCAGCCACCCCCCCGGACAGGCCCGCCACGAGCAGTACTTC.

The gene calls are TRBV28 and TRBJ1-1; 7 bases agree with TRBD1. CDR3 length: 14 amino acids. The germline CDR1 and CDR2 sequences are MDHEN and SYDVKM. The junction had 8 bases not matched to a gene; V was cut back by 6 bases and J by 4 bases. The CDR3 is CASRKQGRPTEAFF. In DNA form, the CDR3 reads TGTGCCAGCAGGAAACAGGGGCGCCCCACTGAAGCTTTCTTT.

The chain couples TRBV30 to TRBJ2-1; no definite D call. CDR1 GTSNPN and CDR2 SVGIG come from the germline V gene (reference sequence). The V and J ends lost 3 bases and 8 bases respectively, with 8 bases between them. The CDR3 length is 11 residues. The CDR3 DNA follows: TGTGCCTGGAGCAATCAGTATGAGCAGTTCTTC. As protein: CAWSNQYEQFF.

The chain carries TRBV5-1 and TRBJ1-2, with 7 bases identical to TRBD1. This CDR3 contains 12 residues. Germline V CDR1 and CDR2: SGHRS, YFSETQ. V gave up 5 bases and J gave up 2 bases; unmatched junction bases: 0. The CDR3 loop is CASRQGNYGYTF. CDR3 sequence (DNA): TGCGCCAGCAGACAGGGGAACTATGGCTACACCTTC.

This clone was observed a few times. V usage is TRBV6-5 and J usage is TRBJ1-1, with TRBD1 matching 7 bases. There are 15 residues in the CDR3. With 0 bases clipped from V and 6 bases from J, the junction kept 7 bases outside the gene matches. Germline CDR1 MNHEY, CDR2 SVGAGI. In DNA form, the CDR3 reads TGTGCCAGCAGTTACTCGATACAGGGGACCTCTGAAGCTTTCTTT. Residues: CASSYSIQGTSEAFF.

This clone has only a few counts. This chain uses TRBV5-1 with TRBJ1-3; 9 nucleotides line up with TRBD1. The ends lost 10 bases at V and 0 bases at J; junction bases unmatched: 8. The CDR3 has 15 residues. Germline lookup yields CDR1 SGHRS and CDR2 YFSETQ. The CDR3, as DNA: TGCGCCGGAGGGACAGGGCCAGTCTCTGGAAACACCATATATTTT. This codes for CAGGTGPVSGNTIYF.

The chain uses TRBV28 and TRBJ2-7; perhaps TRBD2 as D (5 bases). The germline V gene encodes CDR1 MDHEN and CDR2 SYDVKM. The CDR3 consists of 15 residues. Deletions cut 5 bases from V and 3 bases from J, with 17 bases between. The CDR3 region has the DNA TGTGCCAGCAGTAGCCTGACTCGAGGAGGCTACGAGCAGTACTTC. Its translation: CASSSLTRGGYEQYF.

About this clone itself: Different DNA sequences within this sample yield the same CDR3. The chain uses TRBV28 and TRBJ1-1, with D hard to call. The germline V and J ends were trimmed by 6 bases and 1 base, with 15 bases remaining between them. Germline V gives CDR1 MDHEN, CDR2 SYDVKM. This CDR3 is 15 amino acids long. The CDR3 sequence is CASSSPGRGNTEAFF. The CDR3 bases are TGTGCCAGCAGCTCACCTGGGCGGGGGAACACTGAAGCTTTCTTT.

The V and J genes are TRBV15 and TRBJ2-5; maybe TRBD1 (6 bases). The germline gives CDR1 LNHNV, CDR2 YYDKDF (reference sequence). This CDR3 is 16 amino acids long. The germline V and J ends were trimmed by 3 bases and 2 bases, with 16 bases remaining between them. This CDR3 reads CATSRGGQGRQETQYF. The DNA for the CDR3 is TGTGCCACCAGCAGGGGCGGTCAGGGGCGGCAAGAGACCCAGTACTTC.

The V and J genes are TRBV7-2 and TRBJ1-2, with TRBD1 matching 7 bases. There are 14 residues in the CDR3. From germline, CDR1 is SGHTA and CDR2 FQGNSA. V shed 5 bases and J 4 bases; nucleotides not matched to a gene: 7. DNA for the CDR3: TGTGCCAGCAGCCCCACGGGACAGATCTATGGCTACACCTTC. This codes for CASSPTGQIYGYTF.

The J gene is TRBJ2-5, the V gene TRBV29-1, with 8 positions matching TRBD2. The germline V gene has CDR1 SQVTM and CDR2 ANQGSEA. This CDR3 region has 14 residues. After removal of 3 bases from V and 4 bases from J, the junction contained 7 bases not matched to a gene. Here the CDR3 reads CSVDLRAGVETQYF. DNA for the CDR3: TGCAGCGTTGACCTTAGAGCGGGAGTAGAGACCCAGTACTTC. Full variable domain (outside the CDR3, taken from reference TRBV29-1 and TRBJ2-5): SAVISQKPSRDICQRGTSLTIQCQVDSQVTMMFWYRQQPGQSLTLIATANQGSEATYESGFVIDKFPISRPNLTFSTLTVSNMSPEDSSIYLCSVDLRAGVETQYFGPGTRLLVL.

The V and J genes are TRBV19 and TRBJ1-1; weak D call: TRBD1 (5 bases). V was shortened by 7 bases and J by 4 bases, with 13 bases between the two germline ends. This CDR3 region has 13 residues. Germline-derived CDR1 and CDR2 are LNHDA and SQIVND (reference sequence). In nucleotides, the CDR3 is TGTGCCAGTAAAGGGGCCCTAGGCACTGAAGCTTTCTTT. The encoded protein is CASKGALGTEAFF.

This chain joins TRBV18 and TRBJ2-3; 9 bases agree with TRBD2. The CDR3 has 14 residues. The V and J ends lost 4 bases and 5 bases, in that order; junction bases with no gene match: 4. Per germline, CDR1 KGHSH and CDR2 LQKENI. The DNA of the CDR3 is TGTGCCAGCTCACGAGCGGGAGGCTTAGATACGCAGTATTTT. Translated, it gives CASSRAGGLDTQYF.